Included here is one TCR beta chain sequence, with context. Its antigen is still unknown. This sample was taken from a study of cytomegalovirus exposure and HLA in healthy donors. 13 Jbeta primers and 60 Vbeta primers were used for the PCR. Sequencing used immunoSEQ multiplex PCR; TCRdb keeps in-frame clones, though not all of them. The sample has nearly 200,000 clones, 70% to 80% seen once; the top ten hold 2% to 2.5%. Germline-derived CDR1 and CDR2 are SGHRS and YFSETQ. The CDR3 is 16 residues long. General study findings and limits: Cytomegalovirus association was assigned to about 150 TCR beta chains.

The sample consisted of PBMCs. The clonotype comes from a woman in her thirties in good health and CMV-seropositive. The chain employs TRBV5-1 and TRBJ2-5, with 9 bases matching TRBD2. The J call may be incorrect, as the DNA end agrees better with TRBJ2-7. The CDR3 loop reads CASSERKTSGSYEQYF. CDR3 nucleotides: TGCGCCAGCAGCGAGCGAAAGACTAGCGGCTCCTACGAGCAGTACTTC.